This is a list of T cell receptor beta chains from one sample in a study of blood T cell repertoires in COVID-19. The table came from immunoSEQ multiplex PCR; TCRdb's copy has only in-frame clones and leaves some out. The sample contains approximately 220,000 clones, around 89% of which appear only once. Sequencing input: PBMCs or T cells enriched from blood (not recorded which). All receptors derive from a man younger than 45 who had recovered from COVID-19. CDR3s include the opening cysteine and the closing phenylalanine or tryptophan. Fields, in order: CDR3 length, clone size, J gene, V gene, D gene, CDR3 DNA, CDR3 protein. D genes are given only for firm matches. The listing skips clone size in some rows; elsewhere it reads once, few, many or a size class.

length: 15
size: NA
J: TRBJ2-2
V: TRBV15
D: NA
DNA: TGTGCCACCAGCAGAGCGAGAGGTACCACCGGGGAGCTGTTTTTT
CDR3: CATSRARGTTGELFF

length: 14
size: NA
J: TRBJ2-1
V: TRBV18
D: NA
DNA: TGTGCCAGCTCACCACGCCAACAGGGCGATGAGCAGTTCTTC
CDR3: CASSPRQQGDEQFF

length: 13
size: NA
J: TRBJ1-2
V: TRBV12-3/TRBV12-4
D: TRBD1
DNA: TGTGCCAGCAGTCGGGACAGGGGGCATGGCTACACCTTC
CDR3: CASSRDRGHGYTF

length: 15
size: NA
J: TRBJ2-3
V: TRBV6-4
D: NA
DNA: TGTGCCAGCAGTGACTCACCGGGGAGCACAGATACGCAGTATTTT
CDR3: CASSDSPGSTDTQYF

length: 15
size: NA
J: TRBJ2-1
V: TRBV30
D: TRBD2
DNA: TGTGCCTGGAGTTCGGGGACTAGCGCGTACAATGAGCAGTTCTTC
CDR3: CAWSSGTSAYNEQFF

length: 16
size: NA
J: TRBJ2-2
V: TRBV4-2
D: TRBD2
DNA: TGTGCCAGCAGCCAAAAAACCGGGACTAGCACCGGGGAGCTGTTTTTT
CDR3: CASSQKTGTSTGELFF

length: 15
size: few
J: TRBJ2-3
V: TRBV6-2/TRBV6-3
D: TRBD2
DNA: TGTGCCAGCAGTTACGGAGCGGGAGACGCAGATACGCAGTATTTT
CDR3: CASSYGAGDADTQYF

length: 15
size: NA
J: TRBJ2-1
V: TRBV9
D: TRBD2
DNA: TGTGCCAGCAGCGTAGGATCTAGCGGGGCCAATGAGCAGTTCTTC
CDR3: CASSVGSSGANEQFF

length: 16
size: NA
J: TRBJ2-7
V: TRBV7-9
D: TRBD2
DNA: TGTGCCAGCAGCCAGGCGCTAGCGGGGGGGCCCTACGAGCAGTACTTC
CDR3: CASSQALAGGPYEQYF

length: 15
size: few
J: TRBJ1-5
V: TRBV6-5
D: NA
DNA: TGTGCCAGCACCAGGGGCCCAAGTGAGGGTCAGCCCCAGCATTTT
CDR3: CASTRGPSEGQPQHF

length: 16
size: NA
J: TRBJ2-2
V: TRBV4-3
D: TRBD2
DNA: TGCGCCAGCAGCCAAGATTATACGGGAGGCCGATGGGAGCTGTTTTTT
CDR3: CASSQDYTGGRWELFF

length: 14
size: NA
J: TRBJ2-2
V: TRBV29-1
D: TRBD1
DNA: TGCAGCGCTGGGGGACAGGGGGGAGCCGGGGAGCTGTTTTTT
CDR3: CSAGGQGGAGELFF

length: 14
size: NA
J: TRBJ2-2
V: TRBV2
D: NA
DNA: TGTGCCAGCAGGAGAACGGACAGCACCGGGGAGCTGTTTTTT
CDR3: CASRRTDSTGELFF

length: 15
size: NA
J: TRBJ2-1
V: TRBV6-2/TRBV6-3
D: NA
DNA: TGTGCCAGCAGTCCGCATCGGGACAAGAACAATGAGCAGTTCTTC
CDR3: CASSPHRDKNNEQFF

length: 15
size: NA
J: TRBJ2-7
V: TRBV3-1/TRBV3-2
D: TRBD1
DNA: TGTGCCAGCAGACAAAACACGGGACAGGGGTACGAGCAGTACTTC
CDR3: CASRQNTGQGYEQYF

length: 16
size: NA
J: TRBJ1-5
V: TRBV4-2
D: TRBD1
DNA: TGTGCCAGCAGACCCCAACAGGGGAATAGCAATCAGCCCCAGCATTTT
CDR3: CASRPQQGNSNQPQHF

length: 14
size: few
J: TRBJ2-3
V: TRBV5-4
D: TRBD2
DNA: TGTGCCAGCACTGTAGCGGGGTTGGGAGATACGCAGTATTTT
CDR3: CASTVAGLGDTQYF

length: 14
size: once
J: TRBJ2-7
V: TRBV18
D: NA
DNA: TGTGCCAGCTCACCTCAGGGGAACTCCTACGAGCAGTACTTC
CDR3: CASSPQGNSYEQYF

length: 18
size: NA
J: TRBJ2-6
V: TRBV19
D: TRBD1
DNA: TGTGCCAGTAGTTCTATAGGACAGGGGGCGCTTGGGGCCAACGTCCTGACTTTC
CDR3: CASSSIGQGALGANVLTF

length: 16
size: NA
J: TRBJ1-4
V: TRBV7-6
D: NA
DNA: TGTGCCAGCAGCTTAGCGCGGAGGGGCCCTAATGAAAAACTGTTTTTT
CDR3: CASSLARRGPNEKLFF

length: 13
size: NA
J: TRBJ2-1
V: TRBV11-3
D: NA
DNA: TGTGCCAGCAGCTTTACACAGGGCAATGAGCAGTTCTTC
CDR3: CASSFTQGNEQFF

length: 13
size: NA
J: TRBJ1-5
V: TRBV2
D: NA
DNA: TGTGCCAGCACAGCAGGGTTGGTTCAGCCCCAGCATTTT
CDR3: CASTAGLVQPQHF

length: 19
size: once
J: TRBJ1-3
V: TRBV7-9
D: TRBD1
DNA: TGTGCCAGCAGCTTACCCGGGACAGGGGTCGTAAACTCTGGAAACACCATATATTTT
CDR3: CASSLPGTGVVNSGNTIYF

length: 14
size: NA
J: TRBJ2-7
V: TRBV27
D: TRBD1
DNA: TGTGCCAGCAGTTCCCTCGGACAGGGCTACGAGCAGTACTTC
CDR3: CASSSLGQGYEQYF

length: 13
size: NA
J: TRBJ1-1
V: TRBV18
D: NA
DNA: TGTGCCAGCTCTCAAACAGGGCAAGTTGAAGCTTTCTTT
CDR3: CASSQTGQVEAFF

length: 15
size: NA
J: TRBJ2-2
V: TRBV28
D: TRBD2
DNA: TGTGCCAGCAGTTTATGGCCTAGCGGCACCGGGGAGCTGTTTTTT
CDR3: CASSLWPSGTGELFF

length: 14
size: NA
J: TRBJ1-2
V: TRBV3-1/TRBV3-2
D: NA
DNA: TGTGCCAGCACCCAGGGCAGGGTGGACTATGGCTACACCTTC
CDR3: CASTQGRVDYGYTF

length: 13
size: NA
J: TRBJ1-1
V: TRBV19
D: NA
DNA: TGTGCCAGTAGTGCCCGGGGAGGGACTGAAGCTTTCTTT
CDR3: CASSARGGTEAFF

length: 15
size: NA
J: TRBJ2-3
V: TRBV13
D: NA
DNA: TGTGCCAGCAGCTTAGTATTTAGCGGCACAGATACGCAGTATTTT
CDR3: CASSLVFSGTDTQYF

length: 14
size: NA
J: TRBJ1-5
V: TRBV6-1
D: TRBD1
DNA: TGTGCCAGCAGTCCCGCAGACAGGGTCCAGCCCCAGCATTTT
CDR3: CASSPADRVQPQHF

length: 15
size: few
J: TRBJ1-2
V: TRBV5-1
D: NA
DNA: TGCGCCAGCAGCCCCGGGACAAATCCTAACTATGGCTACACCTTC
CDR3: CASSPGTNPNYGYTF

length: 15
size: NA
J: TRBJ1-6
V: TRBV9
D: NA
DNA: TGTGCCAGCAGCGTAGTGGCGACAGAAAATTCACCCCTCCACTTT
CDR3: CASSVVATENSPLHF

length: 12
size: NA
J: TRBJ1-2
V: TRBV2
D: TRBD1
DNA: TGTGCCAGCAGTTTGACAGGGGGTGGCTACACCTTC
CDR3: CASSLTGGGYTF

length: 12
size: NA
J: TRBJ1-2
V: TRBV7-9
D: TRBD1
DNA: TGTGCCAGCCTCAACAGGGGTGATGGCTACACCTTC
CDR3: CASLNRGDGYTF

length: 15
size: NA
J: TRBJ2-5
V: TRBV28
D: TRBD1
DNA: TGTGCCAGCAGAGAAACAGGGGGAAACCAAGAGACCCAGTACTTC
CDR3: CASRETGGNQETQYF

length: 14
size: NA
J: TRBJ2-5
V: TRBV4-1
D: TRBD1
DNA: TGCGCCAGCAGCCAAGAGGGACAGCAAGAGACCCAGTACTTC
CDR3: CASSQEGQQETQYF

length: 16
size: NA
J: TRBJ1-5
V: TRBV19
D: NA
DNA: TGTGCCAGTAAAATAGCCGGGACACGAGAAGGACAGCCCCAGCATTTT
CDR3: CASKIAGTREGQPQHF

length: 14
size: NA
J: TRBJ2-7
V: TRBV6-2/TRBV6-3
D: TRBD1
DNA: TGTGCCAGCAGCCAGGCTACAGGGGGTGGCGAGCAGTACTTC
CDR3: CASSQATGGGEQYF

length: 16
size: NA
J: TRBJ1-3
V: TRBV6-1
D: NA
DNA: TGTGCCAGCAGTGAGGATGACAGGAACTCTGGAAACACCATATATTTT
CDR3: CASSEDDRNSGNTIYF

length: 14
size: once
J: TRBJ2-7
V: TRBV11-2
D: NA
DNA: TGTGCCAGCAGCTCTTTAGACAGATACTACGAGCAGTACTTC
CDR3: CASSSLDRYYEQYF

length: 14
size: NA
J: TRBJ2-7
V: TRBV11-2
D: NA
DNA: TGTGCCAGCAGCTTAGATATGTTAAGCAACGAGCAGTACTTC
CDR3: CASSLDMLSNEQYF

length: 13
size: NA
J: TRBJ2-3
V: TRBV28
D: NA
DNA: TGTGCCAGCAGCTATGTAAGCACAGATACGCAGTATTTT
CDR3: CASSYVSTDTQYF

length: 12
size: many
J: TRBJ1-2
V: TRBV7-6
D: NA
DNA: TGTGCCAGCTCGGGGGGGATCGATGGCTACACCTTC
CDR3: CASSGGIDGYTF

length: 14
size: NA
J: TRBJ2-7
V: TRBV11-2
D: TRBD2
DNA: TGTGCCAGCAGCAGCGGGGGGACTACCTACGAGCAGTACTTC
CDR3: CASSSGGTTYEQYF

length: 15
size: NA
J: TRBJ2-7
V: TRBV28
D: TRBD2
DNA: TGTGCCAGCAGTTCAAGCGGGAAATCCAATTACGAGCAGTACTTC
CDR3: CASSSSGKSNYEQYF

length: 13
size: NA
J: TRBJ2-3
V: TRBV29-1
D: TRBD1
DNA: TGCAGCGCAGACCGACAGGGCCCAGATACGCAGTATTTT
CDR3: CSADRQGPDTQYF

length: 16
size: NA
J: TRBJ2-1
V: TRBV19
D: NA
DNA: TGTGCCAGTAGTATTTTCCCAGGGGCCGACTACAATGAGCAGTTCTTC
CDR3: CASSIFPGADYNEQFF

length: 15
size: NA
J: TRBJ2-1
V: TRBV28
D: TRBD2
DNA: TGTGCCAGCAGTGCGCGGGAGGCCTCCTACAATGAGCAGTTCTTC
CDR3: CASSAREASYNEQFF

length: 15
size: NA
J: TRBJ2-7
V: TRBV5-3
D: NA
DNA: TGTGCCAGAAGCTTGTGGCTTGTCAAACCCTACGAGCAGTACTTC
CDR3: CARSLWLVKPYEQYF

length: 15
size: NA
J: TRBJ2-3
V: TRBV19
D: TRBD2
DNA: TGTGCCAGTAGTATGACTAGCGGGAGTACAGATACGCAGTATTTT
CDR3: CASSMTSGSTDTQYF

length: 16
size: once
J: TRBJ2-5
V: TRBV28
D: TRBD1
DNA: TGTGCCAGCAGCTCTACGGGACAGGGGGCGCGAGAGACCCAGTACTTC
CDR3: CASSSTGQGARETQYF

length: 17
size: NA
J: TRBJ2-6
V: TRBV27
D: TRBD1
DNA: TGTGCCAGCAGTTTGGAGACAGGGTACTCTGGGGCCAACGTCCTGACTTTC
CDR3: CASSLETGYSGANVLTF

length: 14
size: once
J: TRBJ2-1
V: TRBV5-5
D: TRBD1
DNA: TGTGCCAGCAGCTTCGACAGGGCGTACAATGAGCAGTTCTTC
CDR3: CASSFDRAYNEQFF